The clone carrying this T cell receptor beta chain appeared many times. TCR beta CDR3 sequences were amplified from RNA transcripts. First-round RT-PCR with HTBI primers amplified the TCR CDR3 region. MiXCR, applied by TCRdb to the multiplex PCR reads, yields one record per CDR3 protein. This sample yields 450,000 to 600,000 distinct CDR3 sequences, of which less than 15% are seen a single time; around 13% belongs to the top ten. The record originates from a study of T cells in Graves' hyperthyroidism and ophthalmopathy. From germline, CDR1 is MDHEN and CDR2 SYDVKM. The V gene lost 5 bases and the J gene lost 7 bases, with 14 bases spanning the gap. This CDR3 is built from 13 residues. This sample holds PBMCs from 8.5 to 10 ml fresh peripheral blood.

Source material: blood. This receptor was obtained from a woman aged 40 to 55 with Graves' hyperthyroidism. The gene calls are TRBV28 and TRBJ2-5; the D gene could be TRBD1 or TRBD2 (5 bases each). CDR3 DNA: TGTGCCAGCAGTACCGGGACCCCAGGGACCCAGTACTTC. Amino acids: CASSTGTPGTQYF.